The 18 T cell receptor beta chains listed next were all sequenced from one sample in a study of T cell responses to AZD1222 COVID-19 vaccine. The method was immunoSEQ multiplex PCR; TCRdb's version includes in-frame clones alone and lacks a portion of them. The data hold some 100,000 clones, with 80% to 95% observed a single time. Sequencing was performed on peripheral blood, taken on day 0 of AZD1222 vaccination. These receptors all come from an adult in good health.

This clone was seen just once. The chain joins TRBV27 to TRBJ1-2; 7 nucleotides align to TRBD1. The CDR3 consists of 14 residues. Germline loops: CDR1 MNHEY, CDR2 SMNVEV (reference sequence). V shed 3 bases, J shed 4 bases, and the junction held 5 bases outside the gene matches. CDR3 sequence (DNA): TGTGCCAGCAGTTTCCGACAGGGTGGCTATGGCTACACCTTC. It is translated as CASSFRQGGYGYTF.

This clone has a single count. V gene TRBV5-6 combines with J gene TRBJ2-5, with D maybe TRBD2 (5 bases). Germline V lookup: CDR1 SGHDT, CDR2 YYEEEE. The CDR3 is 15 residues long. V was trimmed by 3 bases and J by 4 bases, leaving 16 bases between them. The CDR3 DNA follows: TGTGCCAGCAGCTCACTGGCCCGCGGAGGAGAGACCCAGTACTTC. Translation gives CASSSLARGGETQYF.

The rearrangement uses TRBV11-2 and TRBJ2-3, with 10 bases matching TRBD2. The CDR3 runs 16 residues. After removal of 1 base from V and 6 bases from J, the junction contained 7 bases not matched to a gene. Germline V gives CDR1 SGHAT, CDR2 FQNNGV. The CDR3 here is CASSLGASGGGDTQYF. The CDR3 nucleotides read TGTGCCAGCAGCTTAGGGGCTAGCGGGGGTGGGGATACGCAGTATTTT.

The CDR3 nucleotides read TGTGCCAGTAGTAGGTCAGGGGATCAGCCCCAGCATTTT. Translation gives CASSRSGDQPQHF. The chain is built from TRBV19 and TRBJ1-5; TRBD1 is a possible D gene (6 bases). V gave up 4 bases and J gave up 5 bases, with 9 bases separating them. The CDR3 runs to 13 residues. Germline V gene data show CDR1 as LNHDA and CDR2 as SQIVND (reference sequence).

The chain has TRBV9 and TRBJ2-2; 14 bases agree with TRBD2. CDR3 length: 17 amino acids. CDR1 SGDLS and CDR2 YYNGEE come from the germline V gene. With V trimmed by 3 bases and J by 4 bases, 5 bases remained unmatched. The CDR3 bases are TGTGCCAGCAGCGGGGGACTAGCGGGGGTTACCACCGGGGAGCTGTTTTTT. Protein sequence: CASSGGLAGVTTGELFF.

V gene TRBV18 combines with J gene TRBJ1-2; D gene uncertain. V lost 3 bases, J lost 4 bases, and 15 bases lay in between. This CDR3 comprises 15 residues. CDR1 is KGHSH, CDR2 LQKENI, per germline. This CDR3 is CASSPDRREGYGYTF. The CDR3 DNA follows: TGTGCCAGCTCACCTGATCGGAGGGAAGGCTATGGCTACACCTTC.

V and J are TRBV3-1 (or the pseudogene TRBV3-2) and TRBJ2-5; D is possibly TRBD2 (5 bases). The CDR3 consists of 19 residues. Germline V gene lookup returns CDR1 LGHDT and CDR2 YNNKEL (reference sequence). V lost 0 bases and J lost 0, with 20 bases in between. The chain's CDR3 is CASSQDRRFGLKYQETQYF. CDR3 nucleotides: TGTGCCAGCAGCCAAGATCGGCGCTTTGGACTTAAGTACCAAGAGACCCAGTACTTC.

As DNA, the CDR3 is TGTGCCAGCACAGGGGGGACCGGGGAGCTGTTTTTT. It codes for CASTGGTGELFF. The chain couples TRBV19 to TRBJ2-2, with 8 bases identical to TRBD1. V shed 9 bases and J 5 bases; nucleotides not matched to a gene: 2. The CDR3 length is 12 residues. Germline CDR1 and CDR2: LNHDA and SQIVND (reference sequence). Using reference TRBV19 and TRBJ2-2 for the parts outside the CDR3, the full variable domain is DGGITQSPKYLFRKEGQNVTLSCEQNLNHDAMYWYRQDPGQGLRLIYYSQIVNDFQKGDIAEGYSVSREKKESFPLTVTSAQKNPTAFYLCASTGGTGELFFGEGSRLTVL.

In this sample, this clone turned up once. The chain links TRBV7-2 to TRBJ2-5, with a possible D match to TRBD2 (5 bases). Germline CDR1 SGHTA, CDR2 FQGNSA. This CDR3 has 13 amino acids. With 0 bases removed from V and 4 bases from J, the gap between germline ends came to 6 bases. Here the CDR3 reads CASSLAAGETQYF. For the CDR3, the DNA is TGTGCCAGCAGCTTAGCTGCGGGAGAGACCCAGTACTTC.

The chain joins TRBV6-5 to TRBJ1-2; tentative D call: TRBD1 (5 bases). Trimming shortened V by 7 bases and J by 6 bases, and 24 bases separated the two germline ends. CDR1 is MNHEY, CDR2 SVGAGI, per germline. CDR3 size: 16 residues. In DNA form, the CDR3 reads TGTGCCAGCACCTACTCCCTGATCGGGGGAGGGAATGGCTACACCTTC. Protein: CASTYSLIGGGNGYTF.

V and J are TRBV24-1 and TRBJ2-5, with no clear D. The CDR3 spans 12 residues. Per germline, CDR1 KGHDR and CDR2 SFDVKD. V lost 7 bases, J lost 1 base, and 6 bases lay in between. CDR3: CATSQSQETQYF. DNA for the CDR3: TGTGCCACCAGCCAGTCCCAAGAGACCCAGTACTTC.

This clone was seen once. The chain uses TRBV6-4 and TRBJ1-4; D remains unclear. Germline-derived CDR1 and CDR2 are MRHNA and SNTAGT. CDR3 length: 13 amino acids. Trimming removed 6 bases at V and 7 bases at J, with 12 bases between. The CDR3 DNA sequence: TGTGCCAGCAGCAGACGTGGAGGTGAAAAACTGTTTTTT. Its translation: CASSRRGGEKLFF.

This CDR3 is CATRGAVNQPQHF. CDR3 nucleotide sequence: TGTGCCACCAGAGGAGCCGTAAATCAGCCCCAGCATTTT. The chain is built from TRBV24-1 and TRBJ1-5; D remains ambiguous. Germline CDR1 KGHDR, CDR2 SFDVKD. The CDR3 spans 13 residues. The ends were cut back, 7 bases at V and 4 bases at J, with 10 bases in the middle.

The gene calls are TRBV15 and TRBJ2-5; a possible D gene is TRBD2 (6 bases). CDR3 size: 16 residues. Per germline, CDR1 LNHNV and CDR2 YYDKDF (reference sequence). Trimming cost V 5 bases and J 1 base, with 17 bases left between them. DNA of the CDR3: TGTGCCACCAGCCCCTGGGGGAGGAGGGGCCAAGAGACCCAGTACTTC. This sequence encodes CATSPWGRRGQETQYF. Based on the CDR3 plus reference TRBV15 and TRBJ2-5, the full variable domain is DAMVIQNPRYQVTQFGKPVTLSCSQTLNHNVMYWYQQKSSQAPKLLFHYYDKDFNNEADTPDNFQSRRPNTSFCFLDIRSPGLGDTAMYLCATSPWGRRGQETQYFGPGTRLLVL.

Here the CDR3 DNA reads TGTGCCAGCAGCAAAGGGAACAATTATGCAACTAATGAAAAACTGTTTTTT. Its protein is CASSKGNNYATNEKLFF. The chain employs TRBV21-1 and TRBJ1-4. TRBV21-1 is reported as a pseudogene. The CDR3 consists of 17 residues.

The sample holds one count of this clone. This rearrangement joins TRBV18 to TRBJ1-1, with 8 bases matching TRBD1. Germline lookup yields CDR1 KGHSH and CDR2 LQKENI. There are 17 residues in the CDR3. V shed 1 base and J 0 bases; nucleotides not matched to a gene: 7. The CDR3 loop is CASSPRGTGLMNTEAFF. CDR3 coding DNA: TGTGCCAGCTCACCACGGGGGACAGGCCTCATGAACACTGAAGCTTTCTTT.

The CDR3 spells CASSYTGGAYEKLFF. DNA of the CDR3: TGTGCCAGCAGTTACACGGGGGGCGCCTACGAAAAACTGTTTTTT. The chain carries TRBV6-6 and TRBJ1-4; D might be TRBD1 (6 bases). The CDR3 is made up of 15 amino acids. Looked up from germline, CDR1 is MNHNY and CDR2 is SVGAGI (reference sequence). Trimming removed 2 bases at V and 8 bases at J, with 15 bases between.

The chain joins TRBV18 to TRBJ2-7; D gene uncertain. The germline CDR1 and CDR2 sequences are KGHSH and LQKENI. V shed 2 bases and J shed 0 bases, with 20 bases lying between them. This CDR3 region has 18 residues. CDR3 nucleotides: TGTGCCAGCTCACCAATTAATTCTCCTACAGCGAGCTCCTACGAGCAGTACTTC. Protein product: CASSPINSPTASSYEQYF.